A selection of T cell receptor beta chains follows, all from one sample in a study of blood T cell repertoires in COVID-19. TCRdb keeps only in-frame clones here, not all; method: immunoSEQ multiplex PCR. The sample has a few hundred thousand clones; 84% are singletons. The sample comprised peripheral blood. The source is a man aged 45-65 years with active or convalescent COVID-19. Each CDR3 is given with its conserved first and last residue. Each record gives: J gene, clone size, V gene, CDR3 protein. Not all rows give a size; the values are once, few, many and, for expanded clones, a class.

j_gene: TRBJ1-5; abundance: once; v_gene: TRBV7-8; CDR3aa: CASSSRGGTGQHF
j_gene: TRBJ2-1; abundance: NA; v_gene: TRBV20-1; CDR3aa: CSATRNEQFF
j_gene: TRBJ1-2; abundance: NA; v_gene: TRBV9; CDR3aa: CASSVDGTGYGYTF
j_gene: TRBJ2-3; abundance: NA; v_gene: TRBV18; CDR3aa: CASSPIITSTRTDTQYF
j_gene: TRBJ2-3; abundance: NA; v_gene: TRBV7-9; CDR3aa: CARGTHPHTYTDTQYF
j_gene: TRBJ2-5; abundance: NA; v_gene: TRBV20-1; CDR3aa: CSASTSSGGSETQYF
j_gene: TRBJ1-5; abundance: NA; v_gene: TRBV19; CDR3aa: CASKSVEWDQPQHF
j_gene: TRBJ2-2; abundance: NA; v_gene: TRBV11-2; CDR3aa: CASSRRQPLNTGELFF
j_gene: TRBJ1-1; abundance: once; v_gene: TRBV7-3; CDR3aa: CASSEGENTEAFF
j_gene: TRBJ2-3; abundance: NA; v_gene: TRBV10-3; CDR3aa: CAISDLRRSTDTQYF
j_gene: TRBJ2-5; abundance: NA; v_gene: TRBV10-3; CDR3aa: CAISVRKEETQYF
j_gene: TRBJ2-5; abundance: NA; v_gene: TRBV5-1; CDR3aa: CASTLLALQETQYF
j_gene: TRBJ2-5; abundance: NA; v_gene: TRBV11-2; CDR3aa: CASSTTGGTETQYF
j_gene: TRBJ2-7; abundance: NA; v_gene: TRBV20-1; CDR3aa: CSASRDSPYGEQYF
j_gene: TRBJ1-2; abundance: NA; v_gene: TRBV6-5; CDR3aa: CASSTTATPNYGYTF
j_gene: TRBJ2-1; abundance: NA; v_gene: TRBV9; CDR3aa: CASSVSALAGVTYNEQFF
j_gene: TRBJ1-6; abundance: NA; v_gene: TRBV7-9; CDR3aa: CASRNTTHNSPLHF
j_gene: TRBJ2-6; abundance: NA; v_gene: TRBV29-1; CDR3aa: CSAGSHSGANVLTF
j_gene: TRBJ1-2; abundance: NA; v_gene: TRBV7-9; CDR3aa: CASSLGTGSYGYTF
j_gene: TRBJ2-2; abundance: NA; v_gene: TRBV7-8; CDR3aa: CASSLGRRTNTGELFF
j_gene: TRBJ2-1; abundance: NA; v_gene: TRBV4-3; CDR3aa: CASSRTSLSVYNEQFF